The clone carrying this T cell receptor (beta chain) was seen a single time. No antigen is known for it. Researchers ran the PCR with 60 Vbeta and 13 Jbeta primers. Data came from immunoSEQ multiplex PCR; TCRdb stores just in-frame clones and leaves some out. The sample comprises over 100,000 clones, around 60% of which are singletons, and over 8% rests with the top ten. The data derive from a study of cytomegalovirus exposure and HLA in healthy donors. This CDR3 has 15 amino acids. Germline V gene data show CDR1 as LNHDA and CDR2 as SQIVND (reference sequence). The V segment lost 6 bases and the J segment 3 bases; nucleotides outside the gene matches: 6. General observations from the study: Sequencing likely generated an artifact that appeared as a cluster of highly shared sequence variants. TCR beta V- and J-gene trimming was later associated with a missense DCLRE1C variant. There were several of the most significant clusters that appeared linked to common viral pathogens in a later analysis.

Sequenced input: PBMCs. The chain has TRBV19 and TRBJ1-2; 11 bases fit TRBD1. The receptor was isolated from a man aged 40-50 years in good health and CMV-seropositive. CDR3 sequence: CASSLGTGGDYGYTF. Here the CDR3 DNA reads TGTGCCAGTAGCCTGGGGACAGGGGGAGACTATGGCTACACCTTC.